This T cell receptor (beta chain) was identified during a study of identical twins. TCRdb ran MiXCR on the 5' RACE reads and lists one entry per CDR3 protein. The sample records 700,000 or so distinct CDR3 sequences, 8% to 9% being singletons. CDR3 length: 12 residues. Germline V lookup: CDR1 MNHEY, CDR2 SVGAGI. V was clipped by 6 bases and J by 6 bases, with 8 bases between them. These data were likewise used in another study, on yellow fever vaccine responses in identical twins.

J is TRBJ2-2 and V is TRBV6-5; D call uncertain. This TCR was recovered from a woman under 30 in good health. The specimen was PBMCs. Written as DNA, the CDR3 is TGTGCCAGCAGCGCCGCCGCCGGGGAGCTGTTTTTT. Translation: CASSAAAGELFF.